This T cell receptor beta chain was captured by sequencing in a study of T-cell reconstitution after alpha-beta-depleted transplantation in children. Library preparation (for TCRbeta) was performed with unique molecular identifiers. TCRdb reprocessed the PCR reads with MiXCR, giving one entry per CDR3 protein. Here the sample spans approximately 350,000 distinct CDR3 sequences, under 13% being singletons. The CDR3 length is 16 residues. V was shortened by 1 base and J by 0 bases, with 11 bases between the two germline ends. Germline CDR1 reads SGHAT; CDR2 reads FQNNGV. This clonotype showed up just a few times.

The sample consisted of PBMCs from the stem cell graft donor, taken from the stem cell graft. The TCR originated in a human donor who donated a stem cell graft to a child with acute lymphoblastic leukemia. The chain is built from TRBV11-2 and TRBJ2-3; D is uncertain. The CDR3 sequence is CASSLGSGISTDTQYF. The CDR3 nucleotides read TGTGCCAGCAGCTTAGGGTCTGGTATTAGCACAGATACGCAGTATTTT.